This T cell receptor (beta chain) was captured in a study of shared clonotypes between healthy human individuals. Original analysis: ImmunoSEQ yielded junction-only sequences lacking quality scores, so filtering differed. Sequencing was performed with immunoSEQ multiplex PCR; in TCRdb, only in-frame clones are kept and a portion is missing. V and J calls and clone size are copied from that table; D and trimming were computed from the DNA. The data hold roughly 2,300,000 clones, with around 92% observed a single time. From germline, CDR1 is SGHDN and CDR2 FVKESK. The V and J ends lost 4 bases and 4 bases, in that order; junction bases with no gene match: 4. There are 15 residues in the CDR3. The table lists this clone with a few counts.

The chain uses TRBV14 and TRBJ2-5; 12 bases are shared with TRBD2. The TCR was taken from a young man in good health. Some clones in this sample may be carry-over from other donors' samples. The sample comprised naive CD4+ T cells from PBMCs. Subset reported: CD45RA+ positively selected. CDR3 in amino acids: CASSPRLAGAETQYF. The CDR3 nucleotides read TGTGCCAGCAGCCCCCGACTAGCGGGAGCAGAGACCCAGTACTTC.